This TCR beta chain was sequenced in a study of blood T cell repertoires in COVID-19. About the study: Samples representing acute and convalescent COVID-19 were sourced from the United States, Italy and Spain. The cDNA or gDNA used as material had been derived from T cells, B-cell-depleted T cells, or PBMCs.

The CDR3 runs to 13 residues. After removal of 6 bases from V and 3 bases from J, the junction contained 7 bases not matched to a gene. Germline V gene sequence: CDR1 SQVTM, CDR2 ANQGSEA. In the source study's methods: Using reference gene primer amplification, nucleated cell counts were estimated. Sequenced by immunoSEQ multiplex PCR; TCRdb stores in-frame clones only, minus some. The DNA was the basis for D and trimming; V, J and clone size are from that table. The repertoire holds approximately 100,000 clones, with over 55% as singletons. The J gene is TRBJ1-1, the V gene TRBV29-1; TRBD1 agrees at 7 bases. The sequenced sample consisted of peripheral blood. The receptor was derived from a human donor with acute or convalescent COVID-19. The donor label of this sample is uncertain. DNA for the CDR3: TGCAGCGTAGATACAGGGGAGGACACTGAAGCTTTCTTT. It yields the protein CSVDTGEDTEAFF.